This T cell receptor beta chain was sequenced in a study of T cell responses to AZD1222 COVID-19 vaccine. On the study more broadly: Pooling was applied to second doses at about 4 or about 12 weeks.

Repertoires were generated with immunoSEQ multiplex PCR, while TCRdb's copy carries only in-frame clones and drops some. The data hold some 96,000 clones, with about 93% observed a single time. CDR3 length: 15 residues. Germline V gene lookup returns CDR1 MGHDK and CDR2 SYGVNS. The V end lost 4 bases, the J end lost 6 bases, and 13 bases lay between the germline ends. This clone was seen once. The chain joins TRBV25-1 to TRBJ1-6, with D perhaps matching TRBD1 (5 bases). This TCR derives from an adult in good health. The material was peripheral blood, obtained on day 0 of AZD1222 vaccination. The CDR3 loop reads CASSGGTPGNSPLHF. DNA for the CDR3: TGTGCCAGCAGTGGGGGGACGCCCGGTAATTCACCCCTCCACTTT. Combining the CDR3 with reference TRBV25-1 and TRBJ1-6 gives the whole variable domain EADIYQTPRYLVIGTGKKITLECSQTMGHDKMYWYQQDPGMELHLIHYSYGVNSTEKGDLSSESTVSRIRTEHFPLTLESARPSHTSQYLCASSGGTPGNSPLHFGNGTRLTVT.